This T cell receptor (beta chain) was recorded in a study of patients and donors after allogeneic stem cell transplantation. Turning to this clonotype: One end of the junction is discordant with germline, which a read error may explain.

The CDR3 loop spans 16 amino acids. The germline gives CDR1 MGHRA, CDR2 YSYEKL. Each CDR3 protein is one row after TCRdb ran MiXCR on the RT-PCR reads. The sample records 70,000 to 75,000 distinct CDR3 sequences, less than 30% being singletons. The chain couples TRBV4-1 to TRBJ2-3; perhaps TRBD1 as D (5 bases). Sequencing was carried out using blood, either unsorted or a sorted T cell fraction (not recorded which). This TCR was recovered from a human donor who was either an allogeneic HSCT recipient or a stem cell or donor lymphocyte infusion donor (not recorded which). It is not recorded whose cells these are; they may come from a transplant donor. CDR3 nucleotides: TGCGCCAGCAGCCAAGGCTGGGCTGACATCACAGGTACGCAGTATTTT. This translates into CASSQGWADITGTQYF.